These 28 T cell receptor beta chains came from one sample sequenced in a study of shared clonotypes between healthy human individuals. Produced via immunoSEQ multiplex PCR; TCRdb's table is partial and in-frame only. The sample lists about 600,000 clones; more than 95% were seen once. Naive CD8 cells were CD45RO-negative, positively selected for CCR7, excluding terminally differentiated effector memory CD45RA+ cells. The sequenced sample consisted of naive CD8+ T cells sorted from blood. Source of these receptors: a man aged 25 to 40 in good health.

The V call is TRBV7-2, the J call TRBJ2-4, with D unclear. The CDR3 runs to 16 residues. From germline, CDR1 is SGHTA and CDR2 FQGNSA. Trimming pared 0 bases from V and 0 bases from J, leaving 9 bases between. The CDR3 loop reads CASSLAPLTAKNIQYF. CDR3 nucleotide sequence: TGTGCCAGCAGCTTAGCCCCCCTTACAGCCAAAAACATTCAGTACTTC. The full variable domain, with the rest looked up from reference TRBV7-2 and TRBJ2-4, is GAGVSQSPSNKVTEKGKDVELRCDPISGHTALYWYRQSLGQGLEFLIYFQGNSAPDKSGLPSDRFSAERTGGSVSTLTIQRTQQEDSAVYLCASSLAPLTAKNIQYFGAGTRLSVL.

The chain carries TRBV4-1 and TRBJ2-7; 12 bases agree with TRBD2. The V segment lost 3 bases and the J segment 5 bases; nucleotides outside the gene matches: 8. Germline-derived CDR1 and CDR2 are MGHRA and YSYEKL. The CDR3 length is 16 residues. CDR3 protein: CASSQVLAGGRDEQYF. The CDR3 nucleotides are TGCGCCAGCAGCCAGGTGCTAGCGGGAGGGCGGGACGAGCAGTACTTC.

The chain combines TRBV9 with TRBJ2-7; the D call may be TRBD1 or TRBD2 (5 bases each). The V and J ends lost 3 bases and 5 bases respectively, with 12 bases between them. In germline, CDR1 is SGDLS, CDR2 YYNGEE. This CDR3 is 13 amino acids long. The CDR3 region is CASSAGGGDEQYF. DNA for the CDR3: TGTGCCAGCAGCGCCGGTGGGGGTGACGAGCAGTACTTC.

The chain has TRBV9 and TRBJ2-7; TRBD1 matches 8 bases. Germline loops: CDR1 SGDLS, CDR2 YYNGEE. There are 13 residues in the CDR3. The junction had 6 bases not matched to a gene; V was cut back by 4 bases and J by 6 bases. CDR3 residues: CASSPRTGPEQYF. The DNA of the CDR3 is TGTGCCAGCAGCCCCCGGACAGGGCCCGAGCAGTACTTC.

This clone was counted once. V usage is TRBV9 and J usage is TRBJ2-3; no clear D. CDR1 is SGDLS and CDR2 is YYNGEE in the germline V gene. V was shortened by 0 bases and J by 1 base, with 9 bases between the two germline ends. The CDR3 spans 15 residues. In nucleotides, the CDR3 is TGTGCCAGCAGCGTAGATGGCGGACGCACAGATACGCAGTATTTT. It encodes CASSVDGGRTDTQYF.

The chain is built from TRBV4-3 and TRBJ2-3, with 7 bases aligning to TRBD2. The V gene end was trimmed by 1 base and the J gene end by 4 bases; junction bases not matched to a gene: 14. From germline, CDR1 is LGHNA and CDR2 YSLEER. The CDR3 loop spans 18 amino acids. This CDR3 reads CASSQATRGAGEADTQYF. CDR3 nucleotide sequence: TGCGCCAGCAGCCAAGCAACCCGAGGGGCGGGAGAAGCAGATACGCAGTATTTT.

V is TRBV15 and J is TRBJ2-7; a possible D gene is TRBD1 (6 bases). Trimming left V 11 bases short and J 0 bases short, with 17 bases between. The V gene's germline CDR1 is LNHNV and CDR2 YYDKDF (reference sequence). This CDR3 has 14 residues. The CDR3 nucleotides are TGTGCCTCCCGGACAGCCGCGGGCTCCTACGAGCAGTACTTC. The encoded protein is CASRTAAGSYEQYF. Full variable domain (missing parts from reference TRBV15 and TRBJ2-7): DAMVIQNPRYQVTQFGKPVTLSCSQTLNHNVMYWYQQKSSQAPKLLFHYYDKDFNNEADTPDNFQSRRPNTSFCFLDIRSPGLGDTAMYLCASRTAAGSYEQYFGPGTRLTVT.

The V call is TRBV7-2, the J call TRBJ2-1; D gene uncertain. The CDR3 has 15 amino acids. Trimming left V 1 base short and J 0 bases short, with 7 bases between. Germline-derived CDR1 and CDR2 are SGHTA and FQGNSA. For the CDR3, the DNA is TGTGCCAGCAGCTTAGTCCTAAACTCCTACAATGAGCAGTTCTTC. It encodes CASSLVLNSYNEQFF.

The V call is TRBV5-1, the J call TRBJ2-7; D might be TRBD2 (5 bases). CDR1 is SGHRS and CDR2 is YFSETQ in the germline V gene. CDR3 length: 14 amino acids. Trimming shortened V by 4 bases and J by 1 base, and 12 bases separated the two germline ends. This CDR3 is CASSPGVDSYEQYF. CDR3 nucleotide sequence: TGCGCCAGCAGCCCCGGGGTGGATTCCTACGAGCAGTACTTC. Full variable domain (rest looked up from reference TRBV5-1 and TRBJ2-7): KAGVTQTPRYLIKTRGQQVTLSCSPISGHRSVSWYQQTPGQGLQFLFEYFSETQRNKGNFPGRFSGRQFSNSRSEMNVSTLELGDSALYLCASSPGVDSYEQYFGPGTRLTVT.

The chain joins TRBV7-9 to TRBJ2-6; D not certain. Germline CDR1 is SEHNR and CDR2 is FQNEAQ (reference sequence). The CDR3 has 14 amino acids. V gave up 1 base and J gave up 4 bases, with 5 bases separating them. The CDR3 coding sequence is TGTGCCAGCAGCTTAGGAGTGGGGGCCAACGTCCTGACTTTC. Its translation: CASSLGVGANVLTF.

V usage is TRBV11-2 and J usage is TRBJ2-1; TRBD2 might be the D (5 bases). The CDR3 has 17 amino acids. V was shortened by 4 bases and J by 10 bases, with 26 bases between the two germline ends. Looked up from germline, CDR1 is SGHAT and CDR2 is FQNNGV. The CDR3 nucleotides are TGTGCCAGCAGCTGGCGGATGGACTCGATAGGAAAATGGGAGCAGTTCTTC. As protein: CASSWRMDSIGKWEQFF.

The chain carries TRBV27 and TRBJ1-4; 8 positions match TRBD1. The germline V gene encodes CDR1 MNHEY and CDR2 SMNVEV (reference sequence). This CDR3 comprises 14 residues. Unmatched junction bases numbered 6, after V lost 4 bases and J lost 8 bases. As DNA, the CDR3 is TGTGCCAGCAGTTCGTGGGACAGGAGCGAAAAACTGTTTTTT. It is translated as CASSSWDRSEKLFF.

The CDR3 spells CASSLTSGEQFF. The CDR3 bases are TGTGCCAGCAGTCTAACTAGCGGTGAGCAGTTCTTC. This chain joins TRBV27 and TRBJ2-1, with TRBD2 matching 8 bases. This CDR3 contains 12 residues. The ends lost 5 bases at V and 9 bases at J; junction bases unmatched: 3. The germline CDR1 and CDR2 sequences are MNHEY and SMNVEV (reference sequence).

CDR3 protein: CSVEEGGVEQFF. The CDR3, as DNA: TGCAGCGTTGAAGAGGGGGGCGTTGAGCAGTTCTTC. This chain uses TRBV29-1 with TRBJ2-1, with D tentatively TRBD1 or TRBD2 (6 bases each). The germline CDR1 and CDR2 sequences are SQVTM and ANQGSEA. Trimming left V 0 bases short and J 9 bases short, with 9 bases between. The CDR3 extends over 12 amino acids.

This chain joins TRBV10-1 and TRBJ1-1; no clear D. This CDR3 is 16 amino acids long. Germline V gene sequence: CDR1 WNHNN, CDR2 SYGVQD (reference sequence). Trimming cost V 0 bases and J 2 bases, with 13 bases left between them. The CDR3 region is CASSESNNRDNTEAFF. CDR3 bases: TGCGCCAGCAGTGAGTCGAATAACAGAGATAACACTGAAGCTTTCTTT.

The chain recombines TRBV7-9 with TRBJ2-3; TRBD2 matches 8 bases. The germline CDR1 and CDR2 sequences are SEHNR and FQNEAQ (reference sequence). The CDR3 extends over 14 amino acids. The J segment lost 1 base and the V segment lost 5 bases, leaving 2 bases of the junction unmatched. CDR3 sequence: CASSQTSGTDTQYF. CDR3 in DNA: TGTGCCAGCAGCCAGACTAGCGGCACAGATACGCAGTATTTT.

For this clone: A read error may produce the germline difference seen at one junction end. This chain uses TRBV12-5 with TRBJ2-5; a possible D gene is TRBD1 (6 bases). The CDR3 extends over 16 amino acids. Germline V gene lookup returns CDR1 LGHNT and CDR2 FRNRAP. DNA for the CDR3: TGTGCTAGTGGTTTGGCCATACAGGGTACGCAAGGGACCCAGTACTTC. It yields the protein CASGLAIQGTQGTQYF. Full variable domain (missing parts from reference TRBV12-5 and TRBJ2-5): DARVTQTPRHKVTEMGQEVTMRCQPILGHNTVFWYRQTMMQGLELLAYFRNRAPLDDSGMPKDRFSAEMPDATLATLKIQPSEPRDSAVYFCASGLAIQGTQGTQYFGPGTRLLVL.

This rearrangement joins TRBV7-8 to TRBJ2-3; maybe TRBD2 (5 bases). The V end lost 5 bases, the J end lost 4 bases, and 19 bases lay between the germline ends. The V gene's germline CDR1 is SGHVS and CDR2 FQNEAQ. The CDR3 is 16 residues long. The CDR3 here is CASSPAASIDADTQYF. The DNA of the CDR3 is TGTGCCAGCAGCCCCGCAGCTAGCATAGACGCAGATACGCAGTATTTT.

The CDR3 region has the DNA TGTGCCAGCAGTTTAGTGCGGGGCTTCGGGGAGCTGTTTTTT. It is translated as CASSLVRGFGELFF. The V and J genes are TRBV27 and TRBJ2-2; tentatively, D is TRBD2 (6 bases). Germline lookup yields CDR1 MNHEY and CDR2 SMNVEV (reference sequence). V was clipped by 2 bases and J by 7 bases, with 11 bases between them. This CDR3 is built from 14 residues.

This chain links TRBV5-4 with TRBJ1-2; the D is unclear. The CDR3 spans 13 residues. Germline values: CDR1 SGHNT, CDR2 YYREEE (reference sequence). Trimming cost V 3 bases and J 4 bases, with 10 bases left between them. CDR3 region: CASSSPYRYGYTF. CDR3 bases: TGTGCCAGCAGCTCCCCATACCGCTATGGCTACACCTTC.

This chain links TRBV19 with TRBJ2-7; D is uncertain. The CDR3 contains 14 residues. Germline values: CDR1 LNHDA, CDR2 SQIVND (reference sequence). Trimming took off 6 bases at V and 0 bases at J, with 12 bases between the two ends. As DNA, the CDR3 is TGTGCCAGTAGAGACACGAGACTCTCCTACGAGCAGTACTTC. Protein product: CASRDTRLSYEQYF.

The gene calls are TRBV4-1 and TRBJ2-7; perhaps TRBD2 as D (7 bases). V was pared by 0 bases and J by 6 bases, with 21 bases between. The CDR3 runs to 17 residues. Germline V lookup: CDR1 MGHRA, CDR2 YSYEKL. For the CDR3, the DNA is TGCGCCAGCAGCCAAGAGGGGGGGCGGCTAGCGACCTTCGAGCAGTACTTC. Residues: CASSQEGGRLATFEQYF.

The J gene is TRBJ1-4, the V gene TRBV11-2; D is unclear. Deletions cut 1 base from V and 2 bases from J, with 20 bases between. The germline V gene has CDR1 SGHAT and CDR2 FQNNGV. The CDR3 is 19 amino acids. The CDR3 DNA is TGTGCCAGCAGCTTAGGACTCGACACGGTTGAACCGACTAATGAAAAACTGTTTTTT. Translation gives CASSLGLDTVEPTNEKLFF.

This sequence joins TRBV2 and TRBJ1-1; TRBD1 is a possible D gene (6 bases). Germline-derived CDR1 and CDR2 are SNHLY and FYNNEI. Deletions cut 9 bases from V and 8 bases from J, with 19 bases between. The CDR3 runs 13 residues. Here the CDR3 DNA reads TGTGCCAGTCCTTCAGGGGCAGGTCAAGAAGCTTTCTTT. Residues: CASPSGAGQEAFF.

The rearrangement uses TRBV18 and TRBJ2-1; 8 bases match TRBD1. This CDR3 is built from 18 residues. Germline trimming cut 3 bases from V and 7 bases from J; bases unmatched to any gene: 17. Germline CDR1 is KGHSH and CDR2 is LQKENI. DNA of the CDR3: TGTGCCAGCTCACCCCTCCCCCTCGACAGGGGTGGTATGAATGAGCAGTTCTTC. Its protein is CASSPLPLDRGGMNEQFF.

This clone occurred once. The chain employs TRBV28 and TRBJ1-2, with D hard to call. CDR1 and CDR2 from the germline V gene are MDHEN and SYDVKM. V shed 1 base and J shed 4 bases, with 16 bases lying between them. The CDR3 length is 16 residues. CDR3 nucleotides: TGTGCCAGCAGTTTATTTCCGCCTATTTTCTCCTATGGCTACACCTTC. Its translation: CASSLFPPIFSYGYTF.

This chain uses TRBV29-1 with TRBJ2-2, with D hard to call. V gave up 8 bases and J gave up 4 bases, with 11 bases separating them. The germline gives CDR1 SQVTM, CDR2 ANQGSEA. The CDR3 loop spans 12 amino acids. This CDR3 reads CSTEESTGELFF. CDR3 coding DNA: TGCAGCACTGAGGAGAGCACCGGGGAGCTGTTTTTT.

The chain employs TRBV7-2 and TRBJ1-5; no clear D gene. Trimming removed 2 bases at V and 8 bases at J, with 10 bases between. This CDR3 spans 13 amino acids. Germline CDR1 and CDR2: SGHTA and FQGNSA. CDR3 sequence: CASSLHNSKPQHF. The CDR3 coding sequence is TGTGCCAGCAGCTTACACAATTCTAAGCCCCAGCATTTT.